The sequence of this TCR beta chain was determined in a study of immune aging and cytomegalovirus after organ transplant (dated by TCRdb to 2020 to 2023). In terms of the full investigation: Every transplant recipient was given three-drug immunosuppression consisting of prednisone, tacrolimus, and mycophenolate.

This sample's time point label indicates: five sample-tagged time points from pre-transplant (day -1) to day 368 post-transplant, pooled. Thawed PBMC were stimulated with a CMV IE-1 overlapping peptide library for about 11 hours, with no transport inhibitors added. After being thawed and rested overnight, the cells were stimulated in R10 medium along with CD28/CD49d costimulation. The IE-1 peptide library was made up of 15-amino-acid peptides with 11-amino-acid overlaps. Samples from each time point were barcoded using BD Single-Cell Multiplexing Kit Sample Tags, then pooled and stained with oligo-conjugated anti-CD45RA and sorting antibodies. A BD FACSAria III was used to sort CMV-responsive CD8+CD137+ and CD4+CD154+ T cells at 4-way purity. Blood samples were drawn into EDTA vacutainers and processed by Ficoll gradient within 1-24 hours. CDR3 length: 16 amino acids, cysteine to phenylalanine. Just CDR3 DNA is preserved here, 48 bases in frame from base 1. In the germline V gene, CDR1 corresponds to LGHNA and CDR2 to YNFKEQ. The junction shows trimming of 0 bases on V and 4 bases on J, and the gene matches do not reach 6 bases of it.

Paper-wide results and their limitations: Aged-phenotype cells increased post-transplant regardless of clone size, earlier in large clones (days 200-264) than small clones, following viremia. A larger share of large clones was made up of TEMRA cells, and in the seven largest clones (around 1,900 cells) aged and TEMRA cells were gained while TCM cells were lost. Because CD57 was not measured in the sequencing data, a conservative gene-based aging definition was used instead.

Library preparation employed single-cell sequencing. The sequencer listed for this sample is Illumina NovaSeq 6000. The BD Rhapsody Targeted mRNA and AbSeq Reagent Kit, in a microwell format, was used for cell capture and library preparation. The libraries included TCR, sample tags, AbSeq, and targeted mRNA from the Human T-Cell Expression Panel, along with custom TOX and TOX2 primers. An Illumina NovaSeq was used to sequence the libraries. As for the authors' bioinformatics: The analysis covered around 10,000 cells in total, of which some 6,900 were CD8 T cells and a few thousand were CD8 T cells with an identifiable TCR CDR3. The BD Rhapsody Targeted Analysis Pipeline, including V(D)J processing, was run on the Seven Bridges Genomics platform to process the raw data. Quality control, Sample Tag demultiplexing with Lex-BDSMK, clone identification with VDJ Explorer, and Seurat clustering were performed in SeqGeq 1.6.0. Clones comprising <1% of CD8 T cells were considered non-expanded; clones comprising >2.5% of the sample were considered clonal expansions. Starting from the raw public reads, TCRdb applied fastp trimming at Q25, assembled clones with MiXCR and retained in-frame beta chains. CDR3 protein duplicates are merged, each entry listing the most common genes and DNA. The V and J calls shown here were made by TCRdb, not taken from the authors' results. For this sample there are tens of thousands of distinct CDR3 sequences; more than 35% appear just once. The ten largest clonotypes hold 25% to 30% of the sample.

This clonotype has just a few counts. Its specific antigen is unknown. There are no base qualities to consult, and no much larger clone falls within one base. This sequence was found in a female donor who had a heart transplant and CMV viremia. The sample in question was CMV peptide-activated CD4+ and CD8+ T cells sorted from blood, obtained at five time points, pooled. Explained via the paper, the cell subset or site label denotes: sorted CD8+CD137+ and CD4+CD154+ T cells after about 11 h CMV IE-1 peptide stimulation. The rearrangement combines TRBV4-2 with TRBJ2-1, and 7 junctional nucleotides match TRBD2. The sequenced DNA: TGTGCCAGCAGCCAAGACTCGGGAGCGGGGTACAATGAGCAGTTCTTC. The resulting protein is CASSQDSGAGYNEQFF.